The 6 T cell receptor beta chains below come from one sample, sequenced in a study of metastatic and nonmetastatic thyroid tumors. TCRdb re-clonotyped the PCR reads through MiXCR. The data hold around 70,000 clones, with less than 20% observed a single time. Thyroid surgery had not been preceded by any treatment in any patient. Sequencing was performed on blood. The receptors come from a female donor with papillary thyroid cancer or a benign thyroid nodule (not recorded which). Some clones in this sample may be carry-over from other donors' samples.

In this sample, this clone turned up a few times. Because the CDR3 is missing its conserved closing phenylalanine or tryptophan, this is likely a read error. The gene calls are TRBV6-4 and TRBJ2-7, with 8 bases fitting TRBD1. V gave up 6 bases and J gave up 7 bases; unmatched junction bases: 8. CDR1 and CDR2 from the germline V gene are MRHNA and SNTAGT. The CDR3 is 13 amino acids. The CDR3 bases are TGTGCCAGCAGAACGGACAGGGACAGGGAGCAGTACTTA. Its translation is CASRTDRDREQYL.

This clone came up many times. V usage is TRBV18 and J usage is TRBJ2-6; D not certain. Germline V gene lookup returns CDR1 KGHSH and CDR2 LQKENI. V lost 4 bases and J 0 bases, leaving 16 bases between the germline ends. The CDR3 spans 18 residues. The DNA for the CDR3 is TGTGCCAGCTCACTTTCCCGGGTCCTCACCTCTGGGGCCAACGTCCTGACTTTC. Encoded protein: CASSLSRVLTSGANVLTF. Supplemented by reference TRBV18 and TRBJ2-6, the full variable domain reads NAGVMQNPRHLVRRRGQEARLRCSPMKGHSHVYWYRQLPEEGLKFMVYLQKENIIDESGMPKERFSAEFPKEGPSILRIQQVVRGDSAAYFCASSLSRVLTSGANVLTFGAGSRLTVL.

The sample holds many counts of this clone. This CDR3 is also generated by other DNA sequences in the sample. The J gene is TRBJ2-2, the V gene TRBV29-1; 8 bases align to TRBD1. Germline V gene sequence: CDR1 SQVTM, CDR2 ANQGSEA. This CDR3 has 14 amino acids. V dropped 3 bases and J dropped 6; count of bases not matched to a gene: 6. CDR3 loop: CSVDPGQGPGELFF. For the CDR3, the DNA is TGCAGCGTTGATCCAGGACAGGGTCCCGGGGAGCTGTTTTTT.

Ten or more counts support this clone. V usage is TRBV4-1 and J usage is TRBJ2-7; D may be TRBD2 (6 bases). Germline CDR1 MGHRA, CDR2 YSYEKL. The CDR3 contains 18 residues. Trimming shortened V by 2 bases and J by 4 bases, and 24 bases separated the two germline ends. The CDR3 loop is CASSQPWSPKLAAYEQYF. CDR3 DNA sequence: TGCGCCAGCAGCCAACCATGGTCCCCAAAACTAGCAGCGTACGAGCAGTACTTC.

The CDR3 DNA is TGCAGTGCTAGCCCTCCTCGAGGGAGCTCCTACGAGCAGTACTTC. Its protein is CSASPPRGSSYEQYF. The chain combines TRBV20-1 with TRBJ2-7; D may be TRBD2 (5 bases). This CDR3 contains 15 residues. Trimming stripped 3 bases from V and 0 bases from J, with 15 bases between. CDR1 is DFQATT and CDR2 is SNEGSKA in the germline V gene (reference sequence).

Ten or more counts support this clone. This chain connects TRBV9 to TRBJ2-7; D is uncertain. Looked up from germline, CDR1 is SGDLS and CDR2 is YYNGEE. CDR3 size: 12 residues. Deletions cut 5 bases from V and 4 bases from J, with 10 bases between. The CDR3, as DNA: TGTGCCAGCAGTCGAGTTGGGTACGAGCAGTACTTC. Its protein is CASSRVGYEQYF.